This TCR beta chain was found in a study of OX40 agonist ivuxolimab in advanced cancers. The germline gives CDR1 MGHRA, CDR2 YSYEKL. The CDR3 runs to 15 residues. V gave up 5 bases and J gave up 6 bases; unmatched junction bases: 11. Findings and limits, study-wide: Mean expanded clone counts were higher in CD8+ than CD4+ T cells.

This clone was counted between two and nine times. The antigen is not known. Patients had blood sampled at baseline and again on cycle 4 day 1 and cycle 7 day 1. Profiling relied on immunoSEQ multiplex PCR, and the TCRdb table lists in-frame clones only, not all of them. Here the sample spans about 54,000 clones, 80% to 95% being singletons. This specimen was CD4+ or CD8+ T cells sorted from blood, taken in a trial of the OX40 agonist ivuxolimab. The sequence was obtained from an adult with an advanced solid tumor such as melanoma, head and neck, liver or kidney cancer. The chain recombines TRBV4-1 with TRBJ1-2; 8 bases match TRBD1. The CDR3 sequence is CASSDGQGVRDGYTF. The CDR3 DNA reads as TGCGCCAGCAGCGACGGACAGGGCGTGAGGGATGGCTACACCTTC.